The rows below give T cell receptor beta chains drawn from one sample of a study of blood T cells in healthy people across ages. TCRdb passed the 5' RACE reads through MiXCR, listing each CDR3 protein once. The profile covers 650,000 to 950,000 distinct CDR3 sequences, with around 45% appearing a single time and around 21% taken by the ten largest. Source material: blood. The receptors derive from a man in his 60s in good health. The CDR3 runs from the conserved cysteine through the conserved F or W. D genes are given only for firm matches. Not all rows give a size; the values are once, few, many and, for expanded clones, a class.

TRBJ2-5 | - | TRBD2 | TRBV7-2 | CASSSRLAHEQYF | TGTGCCAGCAGCTCCCGACTAGCCCATGAGCAGTACTTC
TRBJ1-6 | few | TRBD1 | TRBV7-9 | CASSLGTGSNSPLHF | TGTGCCAGCAGCTTAGGGACAGGGTCAAATTCACCCCTCCACTTT
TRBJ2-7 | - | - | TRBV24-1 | CATEMKPQDHYEQYF | TGTGCCACCGAAATGAAACCTCAAGACCACTACGAGCAGTACTTC
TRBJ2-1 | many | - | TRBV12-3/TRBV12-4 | CASSWGGGWAREQFF | TGTGCCAGCAGTTGGGGGGGGGGCTGGGCTCGGGAGCAGTTCTTC
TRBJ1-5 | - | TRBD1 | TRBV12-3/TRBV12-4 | CASSLGQKNQPQHF | TGTGCCAGCAGTTTGGGACAGAAAAATCAGCCCCAGCATTTT
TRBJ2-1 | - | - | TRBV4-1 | CASSQAYGSSYNEQFF | TGCGCCAGCAGCCAAGCGTACGGTAGCTCCTACAATGAGCAGTTCTTC
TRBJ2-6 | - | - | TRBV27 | CASSLGGLLSGANVLTF | TGTGCCAGCAGTTTAGGGGGCCTTCTCTCTGGGGCCAACGTCCTGACTTTC
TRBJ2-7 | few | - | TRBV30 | CAWSFRGDEQYF | TGTGCCTGGAGTTTCCGGGGCGACGAGCAGTACTTC
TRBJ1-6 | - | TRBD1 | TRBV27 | CASSLSLDRWGSPLHF | TGTGCCAGCAGTTTATCGCTGGACAGGTGGGGTTCACCCCTCCACTTT
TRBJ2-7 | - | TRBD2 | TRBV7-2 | CASSLDIQRGFYEQYF | TGTGCCAGCAGCTTAGATATCCAGCGGGGGTTTTACGAGCAGTACTTC
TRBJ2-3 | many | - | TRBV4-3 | CASSQGQPSTDTQYF | TGCGCCAGCAGCCAAGGGCAGCCGAGCACAGATACGCAGTATTTT
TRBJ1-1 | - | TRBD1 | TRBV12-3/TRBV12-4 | CASSPSDRVETEAFF | TGTGCCAGCAGTCCTTCCGACAGGGTTGAGACTGAAGCTTTCTTT